The entry below describes one TCR beta chain. Its antigen is as yet unknown. The data were taken from a study of T cells in localized non-small cell lung cancer. Overall study results and limits: Maximal T cell clonality occurred in uninvolved adjacent lung, with tumor ranking below it. In adjacent lung appeared a median 57 of the top 100 tumor clones. Higher blood T cell density tracked longer overall survival.

TCRdb's table, derived via immunoSEQ multiplex PCR, lists solely in-frame clones and lacks some. Altogether roughly 26,000 clones are present, 70% to 90% being singletons, with the ten largest covering more than 12%. The ends were cut back, 1 base at V and 11 bases at J, with 5 bases in the middle. The V gene's germline CDR1 is SNHLY and CDR2 FYNNEI. The CDR3 contains 10 residues. Material: peripheral blood, obtained before any cancer treatment. The chain employs TRBV2 and TRBJ1-1; no firm D call. The sequence was obtained from an older female donor with stage II squamous cell lung carcinoma. The CDR3 DNA reads as TGTGCCAGCAGTGAAGAAGTGGCTTTCTTT. This gives the protein CASSEEVAFF.